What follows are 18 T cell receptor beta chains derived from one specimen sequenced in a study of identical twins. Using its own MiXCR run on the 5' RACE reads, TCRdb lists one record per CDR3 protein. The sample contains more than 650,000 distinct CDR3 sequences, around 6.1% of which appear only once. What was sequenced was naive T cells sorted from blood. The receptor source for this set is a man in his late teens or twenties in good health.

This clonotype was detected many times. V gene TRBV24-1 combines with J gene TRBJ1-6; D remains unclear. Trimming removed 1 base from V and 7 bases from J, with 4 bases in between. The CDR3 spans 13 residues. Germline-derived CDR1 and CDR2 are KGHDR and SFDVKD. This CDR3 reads CATSDFENSPLHF. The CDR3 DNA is TGTGCCACCAGTGATTTCGAAAATTCACCCCTCCACTTT.

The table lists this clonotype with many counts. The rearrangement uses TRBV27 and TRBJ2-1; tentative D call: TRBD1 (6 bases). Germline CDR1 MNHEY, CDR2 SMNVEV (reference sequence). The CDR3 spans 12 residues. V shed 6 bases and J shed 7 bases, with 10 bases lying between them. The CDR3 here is CASRTGWNEQFF. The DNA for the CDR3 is TGTGCCAGCAGAACAGGGTGGAATGAGCAGTTCTTC.

This CDR3 reads CSASSLFLSSYNEQFF. The DNA of the CDR3 is TGCAGTGCTAGTAGTCTTTTCCTATCCTCCTACAATGAGCAGTTCTTC. J is TRBJ2-1 and V is TRBV20-1; D remains ambiguous. V was shortened by 3 bases and J by 0 bases, with 15 bases between the two germline ends. The CDR3 contains 16 residues. Germline CDR1 reads DFQATT; CDR2 reads SNEGSKA (reference sequence).

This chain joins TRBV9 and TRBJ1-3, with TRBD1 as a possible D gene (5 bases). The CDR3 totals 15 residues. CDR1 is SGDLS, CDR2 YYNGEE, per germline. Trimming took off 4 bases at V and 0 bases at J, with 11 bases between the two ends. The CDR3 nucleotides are TGTGCCAGCAGCCCAGAGGGGCACTCTGGAAACACCATATATTTT. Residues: CASSPEGHSGNTIYF.

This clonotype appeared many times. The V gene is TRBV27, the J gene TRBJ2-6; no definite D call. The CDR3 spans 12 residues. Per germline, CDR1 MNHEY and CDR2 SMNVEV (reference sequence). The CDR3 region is CAPDAGANVLTF. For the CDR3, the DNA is TGTGCGCCCGACGCTGGGGCCAACGTCCTGACTTTC.

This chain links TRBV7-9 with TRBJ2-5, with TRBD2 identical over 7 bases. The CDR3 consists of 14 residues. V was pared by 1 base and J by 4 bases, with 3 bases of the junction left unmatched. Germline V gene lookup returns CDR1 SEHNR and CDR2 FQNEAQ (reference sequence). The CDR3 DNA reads TGTGCCAGCAGCTTAGGGACTAGGTCAGAGACCCAGTACTTC. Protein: CASSLGTRSETQYF.

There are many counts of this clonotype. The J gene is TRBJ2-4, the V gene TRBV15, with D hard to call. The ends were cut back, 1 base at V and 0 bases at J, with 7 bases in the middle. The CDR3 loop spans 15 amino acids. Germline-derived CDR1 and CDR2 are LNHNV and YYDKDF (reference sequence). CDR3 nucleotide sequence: TGTGCCACCAGCAGAGGCCGGCTAGCCAAAAACATTCAGTACTTC. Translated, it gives CATSRGRLAKNIQYF. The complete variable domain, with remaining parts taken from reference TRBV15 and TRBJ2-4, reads DAMVIQNPRYQVTQFGKPVTLSCSQTLNHNVMYWYQQKSSQAPKLLFHYYDKDFNNEADTPDNFQSRRPNTSFCFLDIRSPGLGDTAMYLCATSRGRLAKNIQYFGAGTRLSVL.

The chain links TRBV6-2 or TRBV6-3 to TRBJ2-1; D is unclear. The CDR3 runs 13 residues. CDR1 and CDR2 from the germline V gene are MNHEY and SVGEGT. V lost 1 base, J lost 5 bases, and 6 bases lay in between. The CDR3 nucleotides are TGTGCCAGCAGTTACTTCTGGAACAATGAGCAGTTCTTC. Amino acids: CASSYFWNNEQFF.

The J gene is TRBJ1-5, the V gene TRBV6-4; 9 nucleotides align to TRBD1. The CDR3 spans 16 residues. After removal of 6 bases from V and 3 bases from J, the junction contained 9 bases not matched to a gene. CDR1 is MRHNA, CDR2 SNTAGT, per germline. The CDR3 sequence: CASRERRDRDNQPQHF. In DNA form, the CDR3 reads TGTGCCAGCAGAGAACGCCGGGACAGGGACAATCAGCCCCAGCATTTT.

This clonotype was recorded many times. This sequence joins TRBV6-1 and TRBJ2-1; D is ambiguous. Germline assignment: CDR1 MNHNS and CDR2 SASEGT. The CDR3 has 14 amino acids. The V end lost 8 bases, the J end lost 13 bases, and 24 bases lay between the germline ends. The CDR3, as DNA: TGTGCCAGCTTAGGCCAGGCGGCCCTCTCCGTACAGTTCTTC. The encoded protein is CASLGQAALSVQFF.

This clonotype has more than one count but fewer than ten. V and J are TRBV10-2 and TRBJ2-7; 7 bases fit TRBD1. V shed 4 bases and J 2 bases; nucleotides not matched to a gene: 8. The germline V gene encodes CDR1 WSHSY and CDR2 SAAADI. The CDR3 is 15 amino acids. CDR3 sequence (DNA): TGCGCCAGCAGTGCCTCCGGGACAGTTACCTACGAGCAGTACGTC. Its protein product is CASSASGTVTYEQYV.

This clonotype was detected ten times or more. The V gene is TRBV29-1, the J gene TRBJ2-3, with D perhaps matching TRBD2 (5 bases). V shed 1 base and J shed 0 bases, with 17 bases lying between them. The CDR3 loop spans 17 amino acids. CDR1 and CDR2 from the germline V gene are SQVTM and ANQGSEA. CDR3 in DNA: TGCAGCGTTGAAGGTTGGCCAGCGGAGAATAGCACAGATACGCAGTATTTT. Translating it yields CSVEGWPAENSTDTQYF.

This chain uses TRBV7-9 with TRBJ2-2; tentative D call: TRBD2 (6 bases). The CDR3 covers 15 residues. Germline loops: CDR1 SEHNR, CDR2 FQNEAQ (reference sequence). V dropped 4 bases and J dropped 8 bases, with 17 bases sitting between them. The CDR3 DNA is TGTGCCAGCAGCTCACGCGCAGGAGGGGCTGGGGAGCTGTTTTTT. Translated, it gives CASSSRAGGAGELFF.

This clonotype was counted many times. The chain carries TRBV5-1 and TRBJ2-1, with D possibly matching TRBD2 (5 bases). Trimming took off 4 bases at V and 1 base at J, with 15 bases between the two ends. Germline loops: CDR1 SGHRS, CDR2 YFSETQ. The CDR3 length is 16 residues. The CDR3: CASSEDPGESYNEQFF. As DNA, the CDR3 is TGCGCCAGCAGCGAGGACCCCGGGGAGTCCTACAATGAGCAGTTCTTC.

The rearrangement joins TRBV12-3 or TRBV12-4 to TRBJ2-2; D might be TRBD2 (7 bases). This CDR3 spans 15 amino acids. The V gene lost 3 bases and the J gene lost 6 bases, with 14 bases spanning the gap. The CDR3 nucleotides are TGTGCCAGCAGTTTGGGGGGGCCGGGGTCCGGGGAGCTGTTTTTT. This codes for CASSLGGPGSGELFF.

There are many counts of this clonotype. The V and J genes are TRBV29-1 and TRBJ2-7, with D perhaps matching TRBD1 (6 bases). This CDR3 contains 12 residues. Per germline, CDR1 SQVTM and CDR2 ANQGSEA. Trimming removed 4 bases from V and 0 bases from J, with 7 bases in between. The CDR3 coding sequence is TGCAGCGTTGGACAGGACTCCTACGAGCAGTACTTC. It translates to CSVGQDSYEQYF.

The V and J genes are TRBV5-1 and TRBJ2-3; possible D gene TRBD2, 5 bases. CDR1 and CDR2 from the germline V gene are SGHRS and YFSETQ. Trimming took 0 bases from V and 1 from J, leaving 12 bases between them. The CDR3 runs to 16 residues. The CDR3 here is CASSLEGRLRTDTQYF. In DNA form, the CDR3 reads TGCGCCAGCAGCTTGGAAGGCAGACTACGCACAGATACGCAGTATTTT.

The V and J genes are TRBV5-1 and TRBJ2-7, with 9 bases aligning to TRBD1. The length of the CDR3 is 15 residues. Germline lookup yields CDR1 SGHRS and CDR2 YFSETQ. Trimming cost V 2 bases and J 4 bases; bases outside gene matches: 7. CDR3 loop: CASSFGGTGIYEQYV. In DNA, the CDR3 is TGCGCCAGCAGCTTTGGTGGGACAGGGATATACGAGCAGTACGTC.